This T cell receptor beta chain was captured by sequencing in a study of T cells after yellow fever vaccination. The CDR3 covers 13 residues. Trimming shortened V by 2 bases and J by 10 bases, and 12 bases separated the two germline ends. Germline assignment: CDR1 WSHSY and CDR2 SAAADI. It was through 5'RACE template switching that TCR cDNA was made, with a universal primer site and UMIs added. TCRdb reprocessed the 5' RACE reads with MiXCR, giving one entry per CDR3 protein. The sample includes about 30,000 distinct CDR3 sequences, approximately 4.4% seen only once; the top ten take roughly half. By sample share, this clonotype is medium-sized. Its target is not known. Overall study findings and caveats: Weaker overall was a secondary response that nonetheless peaked faster, on day 5 versus 15. Clonotypes shared by both compartments, CD4 and CD8, made up a small share. High-abundance clonotypes from the bulk population could contaminate FACS-sorted repertoires.

The sample was CD8+ T cells sorted from PBMCs, taken 5 days after the yellow fever booster vaccination. The V gene is TRBV10-2, the J gene TRBJ2-1; maybe TRBD2 (6 bases). The source of this sequence is a man under 40 who received the YFV17D yellow fever vaccine. This chain's CDR3 is CASSERRAEEQFF. Written as DNA, the CDR3 is TGCGCCAGCAGTGAGAGGAGGGCGGAAGAGCAGTTCTTC.